This T cell receptor beta chain was sequenced during a study of blood T cell repertoires in COVID-19. V lost 2 bases, J lost 4 bases, and 3 bases stayed unmatched. There are 16 residues in the CDR3. Germline loops: CDR1 MNHEY, CDR2 SVGEGT. The assay was immunoSEQ multiplex PCR, and TCRdb's table has in-frame clones only and misses some. The table lists 150,000 to 200,000 clones, approximately 91% of them singletons, with under 2.5% in the top ten. This receptor was obtained from a man between 65 and 80 years old with active or convalescent COVID-19. Sequenced sample: peripheral blood. This chain joins TRBV6-2 or TRBV6-3 and TRBJ2-6, with 9 bases identical to TRBD2. DNA of the CDR3: TGTGCCAGCAGTTACCTCGGGACTAGCGGGGCCAACGTCCTGACTTTC. This sequence encodes CASSYLGTSGANVLTF.